Each of the 14 T cell receptor beta chains below was sequenced from the same sample in a study of early T cells in non-severe SARS-CoV-2 infection (dated by TCRdb to about 2021). The receptor library was made with 5' RACE. Sequencing was performed on a NextSeq 500. TCRdb trimmed the raw reads at Q25, called clones with MiXCR and kept productive beta chains. Every entry covers one CDR3 protein and lists the most common genes and DNA from its rows. The sample data list some 35,000 distinct CDR3 sequences, and 5.5% to 8% of these were observed just once. The ten largest account for about 25% of the sample. The sample here was whole blood, taken at baseline. These receptors were collected from an adult who was a healthcare worker with PCR-confirmed SARS-CoV-2 infection or an uninfected control (not recorded which).

This clonotype has a handful of counts. The CDR3 bases are TGCAGTGCTAGAGTACAGGGGGCTAAAGAGACCCAGTACTTC. Its translation: CSARVQGAKETQYF. J is TRBJ2-5 and V is TRBV20-1; TRBD1 matches at 9 bases. The germline gives CDR1 DFQATT, CDR2 SNEGSKA (reference sequence). CDR3 size: 14 residues. After removal of 1 base from V and 3 bases from J, the junction contained 3 bases not matched to a gene.

This clonotype was seen a handful of times. V gene TRBV6-2 or TRBV6-3 combines with J gene TRBJ2-1; 14 bases align to TRBD2. V gave up 8 bases and J gave up 6 bases; unmatched junction bases: 12. Per the germline V gene, CDR1 is MNHEY and CDR2 is SVGEGT. CDR3 length: 17 residues. The CDR3 is CASLGMGTSGSVNEQFF. In DNA form, the CDR3 reads TGTGCCAGCCTAGGTATGGGGACTAGCGGGAGTGTCAATGAGCAGTTCTTC.

The chain couples TRBV12-3 or TRBV12-4 to TRBJ2-3; tentatively, D is TRBD1 (6 bases). V dropped 1 base and J dropped 1 base, with 12 bases sitting between them. CDR3 length: 16 amino acids. The CDR3 sequence: CASSLVQGSGTDTQYF. CDR3 nucleotides: TGTGCCAGCAGTTTAGTACAGGGTTCGGGCACAGATACGCAGTATTTT.

The table lists this clonotype with many counts. The chain combines TRBV6-1 with TRBJ2-7, with TRBD1 as a possible D gene (6 bases). Trimming removed 8 bases from V and 3 bases from J, with 14 bases in between. The CDR3 sequence is 13 residues long. Per the germline V gene, CDR1 is MNHNS and CDR2 is SASEGT. Here the CDR3 reads CASSSLDSYEQYF. The CDR3 coding sequence is TGTGCCAGCTCCTCTCTGGACAGCTACGAGCAGTACTTC.

The chain uses TRBV5-1 and TRBJ2-3; the match to TRBD2 covers 10 bases. The germline gives CDR1 SGHRS, CDR2 YFSETQ. There are 16 residues in the CDR3. V shed 0 bases and J 4 bases; nucleotides not matched to a gene: 5. The CDR3 loop is CASSLVSGRAADTQYF. The CDR3 nucleotides read TGCGCCAGCAGCTTGGTCAGCGGGAGGGCGGCAGATACGCAGTATTTT.

Many counts were recorded for this clonotype. The chain links TRBV2 to TRBJ2-3, with a tentative D call TRBD2 (5 bases). The CDR3 has 11 amino acids. Trimming took 8 bases from V and 6 from J, leaving 9 bases between them. Germline V gene data show CDR1 as SNHLY and CDR2 as FYNNEI. The CDR3 region has the DNA TGTGCCAGCTCCTTAGCGGATACGCAGTATTTT. Amino acid sequence: CASSLADTQYF.

V usage is TRBV28 and J usage is TRBJ2-6; a weak D match, TRBD2 (6 bases). Germline V lookup: CDR1 MDHEN, CDR2 SYDVKM. The V gene lost 6 bases and the J gene lost 0 bases, with 12 bases spanning the gap. The CDR3 spans 16 residues. DNA of the CDR3: TGTGCCAGCAGGGAAGGAGGGAACTCTGGGGCCAACGTCCTGACTTTC. Amino acid sequence: CASREGGNSGANVLTF.

This clonotype has at least ten counts. The CDR3 sequence: CASRDRVTANTGELFF. The CDR3, as DNA: TGCGCCAGCAGGGATAGGGTCACAGCGAACACCGGGGAGCTGTTTTTT. The chain is built from TRBV5-1 and TRBJ2-2; unclear D gene. Trimming took 5 bases from V and 0 from J, leaving 14 bases between them. Germline V gene sequence: CDR1 SGHRS, CDR2 YFSETQ. This CDR3 region has 16 residues. Drawing the rest from reference TRBV5-1 and TRBJ2-2, the complete variable domain is KAGVTQTPRYLIKTRGQQVTLSCSPISGHRSVSWYQQTPGQGLQFLFEYFSETQRNKGNFPGRFSGRQFSNSRSEMNVSTLELGDSALYLCASRDRVTANTGELFFGEGSRLTVL.

This clonotype was seen a handful of times. The chain carries TRBV11-2 and TRBJ2-1; 9 bases align to TRBD2. With V trimmed by 6 bases and J by 0 bases, 6 bases remained unmatched. Germline assignment: CDR1 SGHAT and CDR2 FQNNGV. The CDR3 is 16 amino acids. The CDR3 loop reads CASRSTSGPSYNEQFF. CDR3 sequence (DNA): TGTGCCAGCAGGTCTACTAGCGGGCCCTCCTACAATGAGCAGTTCTTC.

This chain links TRBV28 with TRBJ2-7; TRBD2 might be the D (6 bases). The CDR3 runs to 15 residues. The V end was cut by 7 bases, the J end by 4 bases, with 20 bases between. CDR1 and CDR2 (germline): MDHEN, SYDVKM. The DNA of the CDR3 is TGTGCCAGCACCCCTGGTGACGGGGAGGCTTACGAGCAGTACTTC. Its protein product is CASTPGDGEAYEQYF.

This clonotype has a count of ten or more. V is TRBV7-8 and J is TRBJ2-2; D is possibly TRBD1 or TRBD2 (5 bases each). Per the germline V gene, CDR1 is SGHVS and CDR2 is FQNEAQ. The V and J ends lost 3 bases and 2 bases respectively, with 13 bases between them. There are 16 residues in the CDR3. In DNA form, the CDR3 reads TGTGCCAGCAGCTTTCTATGGGACCCTAACACCGGGGAGCTGTTTTTT. Encoded protein: CASSFLWDPNTGELFF.

J is TRBJ1-1 and V is TRBV10-3; D is uncertain. The CDR3 has 14 amino acids. Trimming removed 0 bases from V and 6 bases from J, with 11 bases in between. Germline V CDR1 and CDR2: ENHRY, SYGVKD. CDR3 DNA: TGTGCCATCAGTGAGTCCACGGGGAGGGCTGAAGCTTTCTTT. It is translated as CAISESTGRAEAFF.

Only a few counts were recorded for this clonotype. The chain recombines TRBV18 with TRBJ2-5; D is unclear. V was cut by 1 base and J by 5 bases, with 5 bases left in between. This CDR3 has 12 residues. Looked up from germline, CDR1 is KGHSH and CDR2 is LQKENI. CDR3 bases: TGTGCCAGCTCACCACTATTGGAGACCCAGTACTTC. It encodes CASSPLLETQYF.

The V and J genes are TRBV12-3 or TRBV12-4 and TRBJ1-2, with D unresolved. The CDR3 loop spans 15 amino acids. Trimming took off 0 bases at V and 0 bases at J, with 8 bases between the two ends. In DNA form, the CDR3 reads TGTGCCAGCAGTTTAGCAGGTGTTACTAACTATGGCTACACCTTC. It codes for CASSLAGVTNYGYTF.